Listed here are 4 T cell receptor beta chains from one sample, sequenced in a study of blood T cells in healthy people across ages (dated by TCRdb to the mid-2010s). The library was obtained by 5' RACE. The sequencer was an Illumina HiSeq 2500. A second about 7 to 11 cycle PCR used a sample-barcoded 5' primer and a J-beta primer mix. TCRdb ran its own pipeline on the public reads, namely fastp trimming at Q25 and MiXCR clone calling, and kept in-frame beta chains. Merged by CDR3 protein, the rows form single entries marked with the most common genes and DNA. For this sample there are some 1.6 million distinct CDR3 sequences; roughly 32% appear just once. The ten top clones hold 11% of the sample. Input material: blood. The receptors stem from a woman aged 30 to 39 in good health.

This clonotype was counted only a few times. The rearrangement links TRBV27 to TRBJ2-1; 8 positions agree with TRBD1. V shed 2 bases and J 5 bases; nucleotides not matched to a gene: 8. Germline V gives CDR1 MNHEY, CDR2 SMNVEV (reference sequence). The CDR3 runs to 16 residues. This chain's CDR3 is CASSLARTGPNNEQFF. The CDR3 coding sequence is TGTGCCAGCAGTTTAGCCCGGACAGGGCCGAACAATGAGCAGTTCTTC.

CDR3 in DNA: TGCAGTGCCAGGCAGGGAACTGAAGCTTTCTTT. This encodes CSARQGTEAFF. J is TRBJ1-1 and V is TRBV20-1; maybe TRBD1 (5 bases). This CDR3 spans 11 amino acids. V was clipped by 6 bases and J by 5 bases, with 10 bases between them. Germline V gene sequence: CDR1 DFQATT, CDR2 SNEGSKA (reference sequence).

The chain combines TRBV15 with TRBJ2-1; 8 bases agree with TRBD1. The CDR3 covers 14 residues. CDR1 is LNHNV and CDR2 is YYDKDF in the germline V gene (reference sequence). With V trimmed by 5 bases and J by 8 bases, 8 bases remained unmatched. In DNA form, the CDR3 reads TGTGCCACCAGCGCCCGGACAGGGTGGCATGAGCAGTTCTTC. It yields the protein CATSARTGWHEQFF.

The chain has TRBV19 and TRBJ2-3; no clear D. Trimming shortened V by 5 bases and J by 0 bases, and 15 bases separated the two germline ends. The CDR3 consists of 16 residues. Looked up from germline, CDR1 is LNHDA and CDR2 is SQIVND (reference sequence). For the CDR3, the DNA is TGTGCCAGTAGTTCTCGGACCAAGCCAAGCACAGATACGCAGTATTTT. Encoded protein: CASSSRTKPSTDTQYF.